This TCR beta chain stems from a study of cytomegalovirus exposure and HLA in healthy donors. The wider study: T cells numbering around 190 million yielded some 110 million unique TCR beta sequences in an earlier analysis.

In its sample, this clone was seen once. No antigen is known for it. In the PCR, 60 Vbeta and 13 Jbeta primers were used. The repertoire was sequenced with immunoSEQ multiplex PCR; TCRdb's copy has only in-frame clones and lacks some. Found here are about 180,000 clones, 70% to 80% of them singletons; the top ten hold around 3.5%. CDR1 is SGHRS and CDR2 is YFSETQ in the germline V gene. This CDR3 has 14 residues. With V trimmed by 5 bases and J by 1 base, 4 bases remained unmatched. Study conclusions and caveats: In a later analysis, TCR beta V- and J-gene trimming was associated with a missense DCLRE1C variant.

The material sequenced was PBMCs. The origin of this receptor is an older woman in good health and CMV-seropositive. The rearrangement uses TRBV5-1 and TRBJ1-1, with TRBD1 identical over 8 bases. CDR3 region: CASRKTGANTEAFF. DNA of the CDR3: TGCGCCAGCAGGAAGACAGGGGCGAACACTGAAGCTTTCTTT.